A selection of T cell receptor beta chains follows, all from one sample in a study of blood T cell repertoires in COVID-19. The data were produced by immunoSEQ multiplex PCR, yet TCRdb's version contains in-frame clones alone and is incomplete. The sample includes roughly 190,000 clones, about 85% seen only once; the top ten take around 15%. Sequencing was done on a sample of peripheral blood. Receptor source: a woman in her seventies with COVID-19, enrolled during active disease. CDR3s include the opening cysteine and the closing phenylalanine or tryptophan. A D gene is named only where the DNA matches it firmly. Some rows mark clone size as missing; the rest say once, few, many or name a class of expanded clone.

DNA	CDR3	size	J	D	V
TGCGCCAGCAGCACCATAGCGGGAGGATACAATGAGCAGTTCTTC	CASSTIAGGYNEQFF	NA	TRBJ2-1	TRBD2	TRBV5-1
TGTGCCAGCAGTCGTCGGGGGGATACGCAGTATTTT	CASSRRGDTQYF	NA	TRBJ2-3	NA	TRBV5-6
TGTGCCATCAGTGAATTAGGACAGGGGTATGATTCACCCCTCCACTTT	CAISELGQGYDSPLHF	NA	TRBJ1-6	TRBD1	TRBV10-3
TGTGCCAGCAGCCCAGGGACTGTGAATTCACCCCTCCACTTT	CASSPGTVNSPLHF	NA	TRBJ1-6	NA	TRBV28
TGTGCCATCAAGCCCCCCTGGAAACCCAGGACTAGCGGGAGGGCAGATACGCAGTATTTT	CAIKPPWKPRTSGRADTQYF	NA	TRBJ2-3	TRBD2	TRBV10-3
TGTGCCAGAAGCCCTCCACTAGCGGGAGGTTTCTACAATGAGCAGTTCTTC	CARSPPLAGGFYNEQFF	once	TRBJ2-1	TRBD2	TRBV5-3
TGTGCCAGCAGCTTAGACAGCAATGAGCAGTTCTTC	CASSLDSNEQFF	NA	TRBJ2-1	NA	TRBV11-3
TGTGCCAGCAGCCCAGCGGGACCCTCCTACAATGAGCAGTTCTTC	CASSPAGPSYNEQFF	NA	TRBJ2-1	TRBD2	TRBV7-2
TGTGCCAGCAGCCAAAGTGAGCAGGGGGCGGGAGGCTACACCTTC	CASSQSEQGAGGYTF	NA	TRBJ1-2	TRBD1	TRBV3-1/TRBV3-2
TGTGCCAGCAGTAAGGACTTTGGCGGGGAGCTGTTTTTT	CASSKDFGGELFF	NA	TRBJ2-2	NA	TRBV7-2
TGTGCCAGCAGCTTAGCCAGACTGCAGAACACTGAAGCTTTCTTT	CASSLARLQNTEAFF	NA	TRBJ1-1	NA	TRBV11-2
TGTGCCAGCAGCTTCGGGCGGGATTCAGATACGCAGTATTTT	CASSFGRDSDTQYF	NA	TRBJ2-3	NA	TRBV7-9
TGTGCCAGCAGCTCGAGAACTACCGGTTATGGCTACACCTTC	CASSSRTTGYGYTF	NA	TRBJ1-2	NA	TRBV5-8
TGTGCCAGTAGTATGGGGCAGGCCAATCAGCCCCAGCATTTT	CASSMGQANQPQHF	NA	TRBJ1-5	NA	TRBV19
TGTGCCAGCAGTGAACCAAATCGACCCCTAGCCCAGCATTTT	CASSEPNRPLAQHF	NA	TRBJ1-5	NA	TRBV6-1
TGTGCCAGCAGTCGCGGACAGGGATGGGCCGGGGAGCTGTTTTTT	CASSRGQGWAGELFF	NA	TRBJ2-2	TRBD1	TRBV6-2/TRBV6-3
TGTGCCTGGAGTGGGGGACAGGATAATGAAAAACTGTTTTTT	CAWSGGQDNEKLFF	NA	TRBJ1-4	TRBD1	TRBV30